A selection of T cell receptor beta chains follows, all from one sample in a study of T-cell memory formation after mild COVID-19. TCRdb processed the 5' RACE reads anew with MiXCR; each CDR3 protein has one entry. The sample lists 550,000 to 600,000 distinct CDR3 sequences; approximately 21% were seen once. Material for sequencing was PBMCs or a T cell subset sorted from them (not recorded which). These receptors all come from an adult woman who had mild COVID-19 (a few samples of this study predate the infection). Cell type and time point are not known. Each CDR3 is given with its conserved first and last residue. A D gene is named only where the DNA matches it firmly. Some rows have no size entry. The others give once, few or many, or a class for an expanded clone.

CDR3aa | CDR3nt | j_gene | abundance | v_gene | d_gene
CASSYPSGRNSYNEQFF | TGTGCCAGCAGTTACCCCAGCGGGAGGAACTCCTACAATGAGCAGTTCTTC | TRBJ2-1 | few | TRBV6-5 | TRBD2
CASRRDSTNTEAFF | TGTGCCAGTAGGAGAGACAGTACCAACACTGAAGCTTTCTTT | TRBJ1-1 | - | TRBV19 | -
CASSQVGLAGVNTGELFF | TGCGCCAGCAGCCAAGTGGGACTAGCGGGAGTGAACACCGGGGAGCTGTTTTTT | TRBJ2-2 | once | TRBV4-3 | TRBD2
CASIGGTNYNEQFF | TGTGCCAGCATCGGGGGGACTAACTACAATGAGCAGTTCTTC | TRBJ2-1 | few | TRBV28 | TRBD2
CASRSTYRGYEQYF | TGTGCCAGCCGTTCAACATACCGCGGCTACGAGCAGTACTTC | TRBJ2-7 | - | TRBV27 | -
CASSSSGSHWEQYF | TGTGCCAGCAGTTCTAGCGGATCCCACTGGGAGCAGTACTTC | TRBJ2-7 | - | TRBV27 | TRBD2
CASRAGGIGAPNLHEQFF | TGTGCCAGCAGAGCCGGGGGAATCGGGGCGCCTAATCTTCATGAGCAGTTCTTC | TRBJ2-1 | few | TRBV6-6 | -
CASSLGASGEQYF | TGTGCCAGCAGCTTAGGGGCCTCGGGGGAGCAGTACTTC | TRBJ2-7 | few | TRBV7-9 | -
CASSFREVGNTEAFF | TGTGCCAGCAGCTTTCGGGAGGTGGGGAACACTGAAGCTTTCTTT | TRBJ1-1 | - | TRBV5-6 | -
CASRTGTGTHEQYF | TGTGCCAGCAGGACCGGGACAGGGACGCACGAGCAGTACTTC | TRBJ2-7 | - | TRBV5-5 | TRBD1
CASNAYQETQYF | TGTGCCAGCAACGCGTACCAAGAGACCCAGTACTTC | TRBJ2-5 | - | TRBV2 | -
CATSSSGNTIYF | TGTGCCACCAGCAGCTCTGGAAACACCATATATTTT | TRBJ1-3 | few | TRBV15 | -
CASRSDSLNQPQHF | TGTGCCAGCAGGTCGGACAGTCTCAATCAGCCCCAGCATTTT | TRBJ1-5 | few | TRBV27 | -
CASSQASGAYNEQFF | TGCGCCAGCAGCCAAGCTAGCGGGGCATACAATGAGCAGTTCTTC | TRBJ2-1 | - | TRBV4-1 | TRBD2
CASSFLARGDEQFF | TGTGCCAGCAGTTTTCTAGCTCGGGGAGACGAGCAGTTCTTC | TRBJ2-1 | - | TRBV12-3/TRBV12-4 | -
CASSFGLAGRTDTQYF | TGTGCCAGCAGTTTTGGACTAGCGGGACGCACAGATACGCAGTATTTT | TRBJ2-3 | - | TRBV12-3/TRBV12-4 | TRBD2
CASSLSPLGSNQPQHF | TGTGCCAGCAGCTTAAGTCCCCTAGGGTCGAATCAGCCCCAGCATTTT | TRBJ1-5 | many | TRBV7-8 | -
CASSPAAASTDTQYF | TGTGCCAGCAGCCCCGCGGCAGCTAGCACAGATACGCAGTATTTT | TRBJ2-3 | - | TRBV7-3 | -
CASSLATSGSKYEQYF | TGTGCCAGCAGCTTGGCGACTAGCGGGAGTAAGTACGAGCAGTACTTC | TRBJ2-7 | - | TRBV5-5 | TRBD2
CASSLGRRGSNQPQHF | TGTGCCAGCAGCTTGGGGCGGCGCGGGAGCAATCAGCCCCAGCATTTT | TRBJ1-5 | - | TRBV5-6 | -
CASSAKGTSVEQYF | TGTGCCAGCAGTGCCAAAGGGACTAGCGTCGAGCAGTACTTC | TRBJ2-7 | - | TRBV2 | TRBD2
CASSSLQRGGLETQYF | TGTGCCAGCAGTAGCCTCCAGCGGGGGGGCCTAGAGACCCAGTACTTC | TRBJ2-5 | few | TRBV12-3/TRBV12-4 | TRBD2